The clone carrying this T cell receptor (beta chain) occurred once. The entry originates in a study of cytomegalovirus exposure and HLA in healthy donors. Both 60 Vbeta primers and 13 Jbeta primers went into the PCR. Profiled with immunoSEQ multiplex PCR; TCRdb holds only in-frame clones, not every one. This table has some 220,000 clones, more than 60% appearing once. CDR1 is MNHEY and CDR2 is SMNVEV in the germline V gene (reference sequence). V was trimmed by 1 base and J by 5 bases, leaving 11 bases between them. This CDR3 is built from 14 residues. This rearrangement joins TRBV27 to TRBJ1-1; D remains unclear. The sample was PBMCs. The receptor was derived from a woman in her sixties in good health and CMV-seropositive. CDR3 residues: CASSLYQRETEAFF. The CDR3 region has the DNA TGTGCCAGCAGTTTATATCAACGGGAAACTGAAGCTTTCTTT.